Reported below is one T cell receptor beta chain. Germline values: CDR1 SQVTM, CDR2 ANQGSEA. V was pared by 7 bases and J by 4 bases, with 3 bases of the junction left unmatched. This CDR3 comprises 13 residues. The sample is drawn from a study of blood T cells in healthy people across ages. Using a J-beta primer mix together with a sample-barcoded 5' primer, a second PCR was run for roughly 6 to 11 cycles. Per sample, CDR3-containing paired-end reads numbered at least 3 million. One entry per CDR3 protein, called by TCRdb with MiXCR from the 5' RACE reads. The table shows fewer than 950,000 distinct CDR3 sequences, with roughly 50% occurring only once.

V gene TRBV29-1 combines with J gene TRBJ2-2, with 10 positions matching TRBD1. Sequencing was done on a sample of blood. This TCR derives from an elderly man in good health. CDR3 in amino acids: CSGDRGGTGELFF. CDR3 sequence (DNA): TGCAGCGGGGACAGGGGCGGCACCGGGGAGCTGTTTTTT.